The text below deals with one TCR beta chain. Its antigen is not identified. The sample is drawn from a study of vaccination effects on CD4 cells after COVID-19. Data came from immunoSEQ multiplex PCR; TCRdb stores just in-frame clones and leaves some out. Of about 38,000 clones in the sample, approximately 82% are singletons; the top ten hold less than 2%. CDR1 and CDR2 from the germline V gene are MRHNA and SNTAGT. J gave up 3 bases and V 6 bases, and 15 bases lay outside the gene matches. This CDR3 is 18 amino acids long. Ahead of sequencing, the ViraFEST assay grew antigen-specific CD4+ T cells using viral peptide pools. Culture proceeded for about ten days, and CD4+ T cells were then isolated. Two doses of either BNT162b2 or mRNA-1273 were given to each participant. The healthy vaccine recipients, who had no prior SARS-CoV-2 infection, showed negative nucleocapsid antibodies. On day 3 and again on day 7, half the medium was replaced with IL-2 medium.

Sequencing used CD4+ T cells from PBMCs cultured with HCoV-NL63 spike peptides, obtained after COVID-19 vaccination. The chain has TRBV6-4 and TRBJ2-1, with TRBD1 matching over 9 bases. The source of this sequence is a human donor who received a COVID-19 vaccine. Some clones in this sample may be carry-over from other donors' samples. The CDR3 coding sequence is TGTGCCAGCAGACCGGGACAGGGCCCTTTGGGGAGCTACAATGAGCAGTTCTTC. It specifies CASRPGQGPLGSYNEQFF.